This TCR beta chain derives from a study of T cells in Graves' hyperthyroidism and ophthalmopathy. Study-level findings and limits: Most clonotypes that expanded in the thyroid above 0.001 also showed up in blood.

Researchers defined stable Graves' hyperthyroidism as no ophthalmopathy progression within 18 months. Newly diagnosed hyperthyroidism, duration under 2 months, in patients aged 18 to 65. The ends were cut back, 5 bases at V and 2 bases at J, with 25 bases in the middle. Germline-derived CDR1 and CDR2 are KGHSH and LQKENI. The length of the CDR3 is 18 residues. RNA transcripts gave rise to amplified TCR beta CDR3 regions. When the TCR CDR3 underwent first-round RT-PCR, the HTBI primer set was used. One entry per CDR3 protein, called by TCRdb with MiXCR from the multiplex PCR reads. The table records hundreds of thousands of distinct CDR3 sequences, around 19% of them present only once. Notes on this clonotype: What it binds is unknown.

The origin of this receptor is a man aged 40-49 years with Graves' hyperthyroidism. The material sequenced was blood. V gene TRBV18 combines with J gene TRBJ2-7; D is tentatively TRBD1 or TRBD2 (5 bases each). The CDR3 here is CASSSYLSSGRETYEQYF. The CDR3 region has the DNA TGTGCCAGCTCATCTTACCTCAGTTCTGGCAGGGAGACCTACGAGCAGTACTTC.